This T cell receptor beta chain was retrieved from a study of PD-1 blockade in mismatch repair-deficient tumors. Clones were sequenced by immunoSEQ multiplex PCR, and TCRdb holds only the in-frame ones, with some missing. The sample shows 100,000 or so clones, approximately 80% of them seen only once. The sample holds a few counts of this clone. The CDR3 extends over 14 amino acids. V trimming: 8 bases; J trimming: 0 bases; junction bases outside the gene matches: 5. The germline CDR1 and CDR2 sequences are LNHNV and YYDKDF (reference sequence). PCR or immunohistochemistry showed mismatch repair deficiency in every enrolled patient.

The source of this sequence is an adult with mismatch repair-deficient cancer. The source material was peripheral blood, sampled 30 to 36 weeks after starting pembrolizumab. This rearrangement joins TRBV15 to TRBJ1-1; 8 bases are shared with TRBD1. CDR3 in amino acids: CATGQGSVNTEAFF. The CDR3 DNA follows: TGTGCCACCGGACAGGGTAGCGTGAACACTGAAGCTTTCTTT.